This T cell receptor (beta chain) was sequenced during a study of blood T cell repertoires in COVID-19. The CDR3 extends over 13 amino acids. CDR1 and CDR2 from the germline V gene are SGHVS and FQNEAQ. Trimming took off 5 bases at V and 3 bases at J, with 5 bases between the two ends. Using immunoSEQ multiplex PCR, the repertoire was profiled, and TCRdb retains in-frame clones only, with some absent. The data hold about 250,000 clones, with over 75% observed a single time. The rearrangement joins TRBV7-8 to TRBJ2-6; no definite D call. Sequenced input: PBMCs or T cells enriched from blood (not recorded which). The source is a man aged 18 to 35 who had recovered from COVID-19. CDR3 bases: TGTGCCAGCAGCCATCTTGGGGCCAACGTCCTGACTTTC. As protein: CASSHLGANVLTF.